The present entry profiles one T cell receptor beta chain with its context. What it binds is unknown. In nominal health when sampled, donors likely had unrecorded immune exposures nonetheless. Germline assignment: CDR1 SNHLY and CDR2 FYNNEI. The length of the CDR3 is 15 residues. Trimming took 4 bases from V and 5 from J; bases not matched to a gene: 7. This sample was included in a study of cytomegalovirus exposure and HLA in healthy donors. On the study more broadly: Previous work identified 95 million to 120 million unique TCR beta sequences from around 170 million T cells.

Notes on the study in general: A reported reduction in N-insertions relative to the roughly 700-donor mean was seen in an Asian-associated ancestry cluster in a later analysis. Associated with cytomegalovirus, according to the listing, were fewer than 200 TCR beta chains.

The PCR was carried out with 60 Vbeta primers and 13 Jbeta primers. Data came from immunoSEQ multiplex PCR; TCRdb stores just in-frame clones and leaves some out. The sample table sets out 95,000 to 150,000 clones. V is TRBV2 and J is TRBJ2-2, with 7 positions matching TRBD2. This TCR was recovered from a man younger than 45 in good health and CMV-seronegative. Sequencing was carried out using PBMCs. CDR3 protein: CASSGLAISTGELFF. The CDR3 DNA is TGTGCCAGCAGTGGACTAGCTATTAGTACCGGGGAGCTGTTTTTT.